This T cell receptor beta chain originates from a study of vaccination and CD4 T cells after COVID-19. Treatment denoted: roughly 10-day PBMC culture with coronavirus spike peptide pools or control peptides (ViraFEST assay). In this sample, this clonotype is medium-sized. Its matching antigen is unknown. Cultured CD4+ T cell DNA was sequenced using the Oncomine TCR Beta short-read assay. TCRdb re-called the PCR reads with MiXCR, one entry per CDR3 protein. Among roughly 7,000 distinct CDR3 sequences listed, about 25% were seen once. In germline, CDR1 is SGHVS, CDR2 FQNEAQ. The CDR3 is made up of 11 amino acids. Trimming took 4 bases from V and 3 from J, leaving 4 bases between them.

The receptor comes from a human donor who had recovered from COVID-19. The sequencing here drew on CD4+ T cells from blood, cultured in vitro, taken after SARS-CoV-2 vaccination. V and J are TRBV7-8 and TRBJ2-7; no reliable D call. The CDR3: CASSYRYEQYF. The CDR3 region has the DNA TGTGCCAGCAGCTACCGCTACGAGCAGTACTTC. The variable domain in full, completed from reference TRBV7-8 and TRBJ2-7, reads GAGVSQSPRYKVAKRGQDVALRCDPISGHVSLFWYQQALGQGPEFLTYFQNEAQLDKSGLPSDRFFAERPEGSVSTLKIQRTQQEDSAVYLCASSYRYEQYFGPGTRLTVT.